This is a list of T cell receptor beta chains from one sample in a study of graft-versus-host responses after intestinal transplantation. Antigens of these TCRs are unknown. Assay used: immunoSEQ multiplex PCR; TCRdb lists only in-frame clones, some missing. The sample has 80,000 to 95,000 clones, about 92% seen once; the top ten hold more than 1.5%. The specimen comprised unstimulated CD8+ T cells sorted from spleen or lymph node cells, sampled before intestinal transplant. All receptors derive from a human donor who received an intestinal transplant. The CDR3 runs from the conserved cysteine through the conserved F or W. Fields, in order: V gene, J gene, D gene, clone size, CDR3 length, CDR3 DNA, CDR3 protein. The D gene is left open where the match is weak. Rows give clone size only sometimes, using once, few, many, or a class for an expanded clone.

>TRBV4-3|TRBJ2-1|TRBD1|-|15
TGCGCCAGCAGCCAAGATGTCGGGACAGGGTATGAGCAGTTCTTC
CASSQDVGTGYEQFF
>TRBV29-1|TRBJ1-2|-|-|13
TGCAGCGTTGAAGATACAGGGAACTATGGCTACACCTTC
CSVEDTGNYGYTF
>TRBV7-9|TRBJ2-3|TRBD2|-|16
TGTGCCAGCAGCGCTGGACTAGCGGATTCCGCAGATACGCAGTATTTT
CASSAGLADSADTQYF
>TRBV6-6|TRBJ2-7|-|-|15
TGTGCCAGCAGTCACCCCCGCCGGGGCTCCTACGAGCAGTACTTC
CASSHPRRGSYEQYF
>TRBV4-3|TRBJ2-3|-|-|16
TGCGCCAGCAGCCAAGATCGAGGTAGTCGAGGAGATACGCAGTATTTT
CASSQDRGSRGDTQYF
>TRBV27|TRBJ1-1|-|-|12
TGTGCCAGCAAAGACCGGGGACAAGCAGCTTTCTTT
CASKDRGQAAFF
>TRBV21-1|TRBJ2-1|-|-|12
TGTGCCAGCAGCGGGAGCTACAATGAGCAGTTCTTC
CASSGSYNEQFF
>TRBV4-3|TRBJ2-6|-|-|20
TGCGCCAGCAGCCAAGATCATTTAGGGGCAGGCACCTCTGGGGCCAACGTCCTGACTTTC
CASSQDHLGAGTSGANVLTF
>TRBV9|TRBJ1-6|TRBD1|-|14
TGTGCCAGCAGCGCGGGACAGGGAGGTTCACCCCTCCACTTT
CASSAGQGGSPLHF
>TRBV9|TRBJ2-3|TRBD2|-|15
TGTGCCAGCAGCCCTAGCGGGGGGCCCACAGATACGCAGTATTTT
CASSPSGGPTDTQYF
>TRBV4-3|TRBJ2-2|-|-|14
TGCGCCAGCAGCCCAATCCTAGGAGTAGGGGAGCTGTTTTTT
CASSPILGVGELFF
>TRBV5-1|TRBJ2-7|TRBD2|-|13
TGCGCCAGCAGCTGCGGGGGGTGTAACGAGCAGTACTTC
CASSCGGCNEQYF
>TRBV9|TRBJ2-5|TRBD2|-|15
TGTGCCAGCAGCGTAGGGCTAGCGGGGGGAGAGACCCAGTACTTC
CASSVGLAGGETQYF
>TRBV6-1|TRBJ1-5|-|-|15
TGTGCCAGCAGTGGGGAGAGTTATAGCAATCAGCCCCAGCATTTT
CASSGESYSNQPQHF
>TRBV27|TRBJ2-5|-|-|14
TGTGCCAGCAGTTTGTTTGGGGGGATAGAGACCCAGTACTTC
CASSLFGGIETQYF
>TRBV12-1|TRBJ1-4|-|once|16
TGTGCCAGCAGCTCTCCGGACAGGCTAGAGAATGAAAAACTGTTTTTT
CASSSPDRLENEKLFF
>TRBV30|TRBJ1-1|-|-|14
TGTGCCTGGAGTCCAGGGGTGGGGAACACTGAAGCTTTCTTT
CAWSPGVGNTEAFF